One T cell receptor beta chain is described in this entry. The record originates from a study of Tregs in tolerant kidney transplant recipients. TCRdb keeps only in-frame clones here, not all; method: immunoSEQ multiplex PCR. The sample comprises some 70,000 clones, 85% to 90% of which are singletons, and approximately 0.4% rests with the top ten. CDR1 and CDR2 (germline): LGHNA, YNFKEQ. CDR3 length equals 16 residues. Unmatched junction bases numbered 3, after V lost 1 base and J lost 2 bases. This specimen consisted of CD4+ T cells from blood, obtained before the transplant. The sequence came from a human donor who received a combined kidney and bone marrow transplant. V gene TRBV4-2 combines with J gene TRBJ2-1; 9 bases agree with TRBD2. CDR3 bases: TGTGCCAGCAGCCAAGCCGGCGGGGGGGCCTACAATGAGCAGTTCTTC. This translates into CASSQAGGGAYNEQFF.